The TCR beta chain described here comes from a study of blood T cells in healthy people across ages. Trimming at V came to 3 bases and at J to 4 bases, leaving 3 bases not matched to a gene. The CDR3 covers 13 residues. Per the germline V gene, CDR1 is SQVTM and CDR2 is ANQGSEA. Only a few counts were recorded for this clonotype. The use of a sample-barcoded 5' primer and a J-beta primer mix characterized a second PCR of roughly 7 to 11 cycles. TCRdb processed the 5' RACE reads anew with MiXCR; each CDR3 protein has one entry. The data contain more than 1,000,000 distinct CDR3 sequences, under 30% of them singletons. This sample was shared with a second study, whose subject was T cells of mothers and their children.

The clonotype originates from a girl aged 2 to 9 in good health. The J gene is TRBJ2-3, the V gene TRBV29-1, with 8 bases fitting TRBD2. The source material was blood. The CDR3 reads CSVEEAGADTQYF. CDR3 sequence (DNA): TGCAGCGTTGAGGAAGCGGGAGCAGATACGCAGTATTTT.